The 21 T cell receptor beta chains below come from one sample, sequenced in a study of regulatory T cells in long-lasting Graves disease. CDR3 regions were amplified by Arm-PCR using iRepertoire HTBI primers to build TCR beta libraries. TCRdb reprocessed the multiplex PCR reads via MiXCR and lists one record per CDR3 protein. The sample shows about 400,000 distinct CDR3 sequences, around 21% of them seen only once. Documented time point: persistent/refractory GD, antithyroid drugs over 5 years with positive TRAb. PBMCs provided the RNA from which the TCR library was made. This sample comprised peripheral blood mononuclear cells (PBMCs), obtained when the disease was refractory, from a patient treated with antithyroid drugs. The receptors originated from a female donor with Graves disease.

This clonotype was recorded at least ten times. V and J are TRBV15 and TRBJ2-7; D is possibly TRBD2 (6 bases). Germline lookup yields CDR1 LNHNV and CDR2 YYDKDF (reference sequence). Trimming pared 3 bases from V and 0 bases from J, leaving 12 bases between. The CDR3 contains 15 residues. This CDR3 reads CATSSTGESSYEQYF. In DNA, the CDR3 is TGTGCCACCAGCAGTACGGGGGAAAGCTCCTACGAGCAGTACTTC.

The rearrangement joins TRBV20-1 to TRBJ1-1; D is possibly TRBD1 (6 bases). The CDR3 is 14 amino acids. Germline lookup yields CDR1 DFQATT and CDR2 SNEGSKA (reference sequence). V was clipped by 5 bases and J by 3 bases, with 16 bases between them. The CDR3 sequence: CSAAGRGSDTEAFF. The CDR3, as DNA: TGCAGTGCTGCTGGGAGGGGGTCGGACACTGAAGCTTTCTTT.

At least ten counts were recorded for this clonotype. This chain joins TRBV28 and TRBJ1-5, with D maybe TRBD1 (5 bases). Per the germline V gene, CDR1 is MDHEN and CDR2 is SYDVKM. The CDR3 totals 12 residues. Trimming left V 6 bases short and J 5 bases short, with 8 bases between. In DNA, the CDR3 is TGTGCCAGCAGCCTCAGGGATCAGCCCCAGCATTTT. Its protein product is CASSLRDQPQHF.

This clonotype showed up just a few times. The rearrangement joins TRBV6-5 to TRBJ1-6; the match to TRBD1 covers 8 bases. V shed 4 bases and J 1 base; nucleotides not matched to a gene: 9. Germline V gene lookup returns CDR1 MNHEY and CDR2 SVGAGI. The CDR3 runs to 18 residues. In nucleotides, the CDR3 is TGTGCCAGCAGTTCCACACCCGGGACAGGTTCCTATAATTCACCCCTCCACTTT. Its protein is CASSSTPGTGSYNSPLHF.

The chain couples TRBV6-1 to TRBJ1-2, with D hard to call. This CDR3 region has 14 residues. The V gene lost 8 bases and the J gene lost 4 bases, with 17 bases spanning the gap. The germline V gene has CDR1 MNHNS and CDR2 SASEGT. In nucleotides, the CDR3 is TGTGCCAGCGAGGGCCACCACACAGTCTATGGCTACACCTTC. This encodes CASEGHHTVYGYTF.

This clonotype was counted many times. This chain joins TRBV11-2 and TRBJ2-2, with D possibly called TRBD1 or TRBD2 (6 bases each). Trimming cost V 5 bases and J 3 bases, with 16 bases left between them. CDR1 and CDR2 from the germline V gene are SGHAT and FQNNGV. The CDR3 totals 16 residues. The CDR3 DNA reads TGTGCCAGCAGCCTAGGTCGGGGGCTGGACACCGGGGAGCTGTTTTTT. This encodes CASSLGRGLDTGELFF.

This clonotype was seen many times. V is TRBV28 and J is TRBJ2-5; possible D gene TRBD2, 5 bases. Germline lookup yields CDR1 MDHEN and CDR2 SYDVKM. The V gene lost 3 bases and the J gene lost 4 bases, with 12 bases spanning the gap. This CDR3 contains 14 residues. Written as DNA, the CDR3 is TGTGCCAGCAGTTTTTTGGCGGGTGCAGAGACCCAGTACTTC. Amino acids: CASSFLAGAETQYF.

On this clonotype: One base away lies a much larger clone, so this may be a sequencing read error. The chain links TRBV12-3 or TRBV12-4 to TRBJ2-7; TRBD1 might be the D (6 bases). V dropped 5 bases and J dropped 8 bases, with 16 bases sitting between them. The CDR3 runs to 13 residues. CDR3 sequence: CASSHRTDHKQYF. The CDR3 DNA follows: TGTGCCAGCAGTCATCGGACAGATCACAAGCAGTACTTC.

A few counts support this clonotype. The genes are TRBV12-3 or TRBV12-4 and TRBJ2-1; 8 nucleotides agree with TRBD2. With 5 bases clipped from V and 10 bases from J, the junction kept 4 bases outside the gene matches. CDR3 length: 12 amino acids. CDR3 protein: CASSRTSQEQFF. Written as DNA, the CDR3 is TGTGCCAGCAGTAGGACTAGCCAAGAGCAGTTCTTC.

This clonotype was detected only a few times. J is TRBJ1-2 and V is TRBV7-9, with TRBD1 identical over 10 bases. The V segment lost 6 bases and the J segment 4 bases; nucleotides outside the gene matches: 8. Germline CDR1 SEHNR, CDR2 FQNEAQ (reference sequence). The CDR3 is 15 amino acids. The CDR3 DNA follows: TGTGCCAGCAGTTCTCTAGGACAGGGGGGCTATGGCTACACCTTC. Translated: CASSSLGQGGYGYTF.

The V and J genes are TRBV7-2 and TRBJ2-7; the match to TRBD2 covers 15 bases. The germline gives CDR1 SGHTA, CDR2 FQGNSA. J gave up 2 bases and V 1 base, and 6 bases lay outside the gene matches. The CDR3 contains 18 residues. The CDR3, as DNA: TGTGCCAGCAGCTTAGGAGGGACTAGCGGGAGGATTGCCTACGAGCAGTACTTC. Amino acid sequence: CASSLGGTSGRIAYEQYF.

V usage is TRBV3-1 and J usage is TRBJ2-3; no clear D. This CDR3 spans 14 amino acids. Trimming stripped 0 bases from V and 1 base from J, with 5 bases between. The germline CDR1 and CDR2 sequences are LGHDT and YNNKEL (reference sequence). CDR3 nucleotide sequence: TGTGCCAGCAGCCAAGATCCGGGCACAGATACGCAGTATTTT. It yields the protein CASSQDPGTDTQYF.

The J gene is TRBJ2-7, the V gene TRBV6-2 or TRBV6-3; unclear D gene. The CDR3 runs 17 residues. From germline, CDR1 is MNHEY and CDR2 SVGEGT. Trimming took off 3 bases at V and 1 base at J, with 19 bases between the two ends. The CDR3 DNA is TGTGCCAGCAGTTATAACCAGCGAGCATGGTATTCCTACGAGCAGTACTTC. Its translation is CASSYNQRAWYSYEQYF.

The chain recombines TRBV6-1 with TRBJ2-7; D gene ambiguous. Trimming shortened V by 9 bases and J by 2 bases, and 11 bases separated the two germline ends. The germline V gene has CDR1 MNHNS and CDR2 SASEGT. The CDR3 totals 12 residues. This CDR3 reads CASRSDPYEQYF. DNA for the CDR3: TGTGCCAGTCGGTCGGACCCCTACGAGCAGTACTTC.

CDR3 bases: TGTGCCAGCAGTTTATCCTGGGCCTCCTATGGCTACACCTTC. Amino acids: CASSLSWASYGYTF. The rearrangement links TRBV27 to TRBJ1-2; no definite D call. The CDR3 spans 14 residues. Germline CDR1 MNHEY, CDR2 SMNVEV (reference sequence). Trimming removed 0 bases at V and 4 bases at J, with 9 bases between.

The gene calls are TRBV20-1 and TRBJ2-5, with no clear D. V lost 2 bases to trimming and J lost 0 bases, with 7 bases between them. CDR1 and CDR2 from the germline V gene are DFQATT and SNEGSKA (reference sequence). This CDR3 is built from 13 residues. The CDR3 DNA follows: TGCAGTGCTAGACCGACTCACCAAGAGACCCAGTACTTC. It yields the protein CSARPTHQETQYF.

The table lists this clonotype with a few counts. One end of the junction fails to match germline, which may point to a read error. This chain connects TRBV5-6 to TRBJ2-7; 11 nucleotides agree with TRBD1. The CDR3 totals 14 residues. Germline CDR1 reads SGHDT; CDR2 reads YYEEEE. Here the CDR3 reads CASRHGTGGFRWDF. CDR3 sequence (DNA): TGTGCCAGCAGACACGGGACAGGGGGTTTTCGTTGGGACTTC. The full variable domain, with the rest looked up from reference TRBV5-6 and TRBJ2-7, is DAGVTQSPTHLIKTRGQQVTLRCSPKSGHDTVSWYQQALGQGPQFIFQYYEEEERQRGNFPDRFSGHQFPNYSSELNVNALLLGDSALYLCASRHGTGGFRWDFGPGTRLTVT.

The table lists this clonotype with a few counts. J is TRBJ2-3 and V is TRBV30, with D tentatively TRBD2 (5 bases). Germline V CDR1 and CDR2: GTSNPN, SVGIG (reference sequence). The CDR3 length is 13 residues. The ends were cut back, 2 bases at V and 4 bases at J, with 10 bases in the middle. The CDR3 region has the DNA TGTGCCTGGAGTTTTCAGGAGGCAGATACGCAGTATTTT. Its protein is CAWSFQEADTQYF.

This clonotype was seen a few times. The chain has TRBV28 and TRBJ2-1; TRBD1 matches 7 bases. CDR3 length: 12 residues. The germline CDR1 and CDR2 sequences are MDHEN and SYDVKM. The trim removed 6 bases at V and 13 bases at J, leaving 9 bases unmatched. The CDR3 sequence: CASSAPGTAQFF. DNA of the CDR3: TGTGCCAGCAGCGCTCCCGGGACAGCACAGTTCTTC.

This clonotype has a handful of counts. The chain employs TRBV29-1 and TRBJ1-1; D may be TRBD1 (6 bases). The V gene's germline CDR1 is SQVTM and CDR2 ANQGSEA. The CDR3 consists of 14 residues. V was pared by 4 bases and J by 2 bases, with 14 bases between. The CDR3 region has the DNA TGCAGCGTTGGGGGGGGGGGGGCAAACACTGAAGCTTTCTTT. It specifies CSVGGGGANTEAFF.

V is TRBV19 and J is TRBJ2-5, with 12 bases identical to TRBD2. Germline V gene lookup returns CDR1 LNHDA and CDR2 SQIVND (reference sequence). CDR3 length equals 15 residues. V lost 6 bases and J lost 5; bases outside the gene matches: 7. CDR3 bases: TGTGCCAGTAGCGACCTAGCGGGAGGGTGGGAGACCCAGTACTTC. Translation gives CASSDLAGGWETQYF.